These T cell receptor beta chains were read from a single sample in a study of OX40 agonist ivuxolimab in advanced cancers. The data were produced by immunoSEQ multiplex PCR, yet TCRdb's version contains in-frame clones alone and is incomplete. The sample yields about 50,000 clones, 79% seen once. The sample here was CD4+ or CD8+ T cells sorted from blood, taken in a trial of the OX40 agonist ivuxolimab. These receptors were collected from an adult with an advanced solid tumor such as melanoma, head and neck, liver or kidney cancer. Each CDR3 is given with its conserved first and last residue. The D gene is left open where the match is weak. Rows give clone size only sometimes, using once, few, many, or a class for an expanded clone.

j_call clone_size v_call d_call cdr3_aa cdr3_nt
TRBJ2-2 . TRBV7-3 TRBD2 CASSPLAGDTGELFF TGTGCCAGCAGCCCACTAGCGGGAGATACCGGGGAGCTGTTTTTT
TRBJ2-7 . TRBV6-6 . CASRSPGNSYEQYF TGTGCCAGCAGGAGCCCGGGGAACTCCTACGAGCAGTACTTC
TRBJ1-1 . TRBV6-1 . CASSLRGWDTEAFF TGTGCCAGCAGTCTCCGGGGCTGGGACACTGAAGCTTTCTTT
TRBJ1-1 . TRBV7-6 . CASSLNDRNTEAFF TGTGCCAGCAGCTTAAATGACAGGAACACTGAAGCTTTCTTT
TRBJ2-5 . TRBV19 . CASSIAIFWTQYF TGTGCCAGTAGTATAGCCATCTTTTGGACCCAGTACTTC
TRBJ1-1 . TRBV19 . CATSQTGSDTEAFF TGTGCCACTTCACAAACCGGGTCGGACACTGAAGCTTTCTTT
TRBJ1-2 . TRBV4-1 . CASSQVFPGITNGYTF TGCGCCAGCAGCCAAGTGTTTCCGGGGATCACAAATGGCTACACCTTC
TRBJ2-3 . TRBV6-6 TRBD1 CASSYETGADTQYF TGTGCCAGCAGTTACGAGACAGGGGCAGATACGCAGTATTTT
TRBJ2-2 . TRBV28 . CASSPSGRGARAGELFF TGTGCCAGCAGTCCCTCAGGCCGGGGGGCGCGGGCCGGGGAGCTGTTTTTT
TRBJ1-6 . TRBV6-6 TRBD1 CASSRDRGNSPLHF TGTGCCAGCAGTAGGGACAGGGGTAATTCACCCCTCCACTTT
TRBJ2-1 . TRBV19 TRBD2 CASNERGIYNEQFF TGTGCCAGTAACGAGCGGGGGATCTACAATGAGCAGTTCTTC
TRBJ2-3 . TRBV2 TRBD2 CASSGRLASDTQYF TGTGCCAGCAGTGGCAGACTAGCATCAGATACGCAGTATTTT
TRBJ1-5 . TRBV15 . CATSNDGNSNQPQHF TGTGCCACCAGCAATGATGGGAATAGCAATCAGCCCCAGCATTTT
TRBJ2-7 once TRBV18 TRBD2 CASSQPGLVYEQYF TGTGCCAGCTCACAACCGGGACTAGTATACGAGCAGTACTTC
TRBJ2-5 . TRBV7-7 . CASSVTRQETQYF TGTGCTAGCAGCGTCACCCGACAAGAGACCCAGTACTTC
TRBJ2-7 . TRBV5-1 . CASSLGPEQYF TGCGCCAGCAGCTTGGGGCCGGAGCAGTACTTC
TRBJ1-3 . TRBV18 . CASSPRVWDEGNTIYF TGTGCCAGCTCGCCTAGAGTCTGGGACGAAGGAAACACCATATATTTT
TRBJ2-5 . TRBV29-1 TRBD2 CSVVLAGYETQYF TGCAGCGTTGTTCTAGCGGGGTACGAGACCCAGTACTTC
TRBJ2-3 . TRBV2 . CASSPSRHTQYF TGTGCCAGCAGTCCGTCGAGGCATACGCAGTATTTT
TRBJ2-5 . TRBV9 TRBD2 CASSDGLADQETQYF TGTGCCAGCAGCGATGGACTAGCGGACCAAGAGACCCAGTACTTC
TRBJ2-7 . TRBV6-5 TRBD1 CASSRGTVTYEQYF TGTGCCAGCAGCCGTGGGACAGTTACCTACGAGCAGTACTTC
TRBJ2-2 . TRBV10-1 . CASSAGADTGELFF TGCGCCAGCAGTGCGGGGGCGGACACCGGGGAGCTGTTTTTT
TRBJ1-1 few TRBV7-8 . CASSPVNTEAFF TGTGCCAGCAGCCCAGTGAACACTGAAGCTTTCTTT
TRBJ2-1 . TRBV5-1 . CASSLQLANEQFF TGCGCCAGCAGCTTGCAACTAGCCAATGAGCAGTTCTTC
TRBJ2-1 . TRBV10-2 . CASRALGGSAEQFF TGCGCCAGCAGGGCACTAGGAGGGTCGGCTGAGCAGTTCTTC
TRBJ2-7 . TRBV5-1 . CASSLEGTTYEQYF TGCGCCAGCAGCTTGGAAGGGACAACCTACGAGCAGTACTTC
TRBJ1-2 once TRBV7-9 . CASSLAMSGGRNGYTF TGTGCCAGCAGCTTAGCTATGTCGGGGGGGCGAAATGGCTACACCTTC